The 18 T cell receptor beta chains reported below all come from one sample, sequenced in a study of T cell repertoires in cytomegalovirus infection. Using its own MiXCR run on the reads, TCRdb lists one record per CDR3 protein. The data contain 150,000 to 200,000 distinct CDR3 sequences, roughly 14% of them seen just once; the ten biggest clones take up 25% to 30%. What was sequenced was PBMCs. Receptors originate from a human donor in good health (CMV status not recorded). Some clones in this sample may be carry-over from other donors' samples.

As regards this clonotype: This clone may be a read error of a much larger clone one base away. The rearrangement links TRBV28 to TRBJ1-5; 8 bases fit TRBD1. Trimming took 6 bases from V and 3 from J; bases not matched to a gene: 7. CDR1 and CDR2 (germline): MDHEN, SYDVKM. This CDR3 region has 15 residues. The CDR3 nucleotides read TGTGCCAGCAGCCACCCGACAGGGGCCAATCAGCCCCAGCATTTT. Its translation is CASSHPTGANQPQHF.

This clonotype was seen only a few times. V and J are TRBV10-3 and TRBJ2-7; TRBD1 might be the D (5 bases). The germline V gene encodes CDR1 ENHRY and CDR2 SYGVKD. This CDR3 has 15 residues. V was clipped by 1 base and J by 3 bases, with 13 bases between them. As DNA, the CDR3 is TGTGCCATCAGTGAGTTACATGTGCAGGGCTACGAGCAGTACTTC. It is translated as CAISELHVQGYEQYF.

This clonotype has only a few counts. V gene TRBV7-9 combines with J gene TRBJ1-3; no clear D. Per the germline V gene, CDR1 is SEHNR and CDR2 is FQNEAQ (reference sequence). This CDR3 is 13 amino acids long. Trimming took off 1 base at V and 5 bases at J, with 6 bases between the two ends. In DNA form, the CDR3 reads TGTGCCAGCAGCTTAGACGGACGAAACACCATATATTTT. This encodes CASSLDGRNTIYF.

The sample holds many counts of this clonotype. The CDR3 sequence: CASSQTAFPNTGELFF. The CDR3 DNA reads TGTGCCAGCAGCCAGACAGCTTTCCCGAACACCGGGGAGCTGTTTTTT. The gene calls are TRBV7-3 and TRBJ2-2, with D possibly being TRBD1 (5 bases). Germline CDR1 SGHTA, CDR2 FQGTGA. This CDR3 is built from 16 residues. V shed 5 bases and J shed 0 bases, with 13 bases lying between them.

This clonotype was counted a single time. The CDR3 DNA reads as TGTGCCAGCAGCTTAGGTCTAAGGGAGTCCGCATACGAGCAGTACTTC. Its translation is CASSLGLRESAYEQYF. This chain uses TRBV7-2 with TRBJ2-7; maybe TRBD2 (5 bases). The V and J ends lost 1 base and 4 bases respectively, with 17 bases between them. This CDR3 region has 16 residues. Germline values: CDR1 SGHTA, CDR2 FQGNSA.

This clonotype has ten or more counts. The chain employs TRBV7-8 and TRBJ2-3; TRBD2 matches 9 bases. CDR1 and CDR2 from the germline V gene are SGHVS and FQNEAQ. Unmatched junction bases numbered 5, after V lost 0 bases and J lost 4 bases. This CDR3 has 16 amino acids. As DNA, the CDR3 is TGTGCCAGCAGCTTAGCAGTAGCGGGAGTGCCAGATACGCAGTATTTT. Encoded protein: CASSLAVAGVPDTQYF.

The table lists this clonotype with many counts. The chain recombines TRBV6-6 with TRBJ1-5; D might be TRBD1 (6 bases). The CDR3 contains 17 residues. The germline V gene has CDR1 MNHNY and CDR2 SVGAGI (reference sequence). With 2 bases removed from V and 0 bases from J, the gap between germline ends came to 14 bases. The CDR3 region is CASSYLGQSDSNQPQHF. CDR3 in DNA: TGTGCCAGCAGTTACCTAGGACAGAGTGATAGCAATCAGCCCCAGCATTTT.

This clonotype was observed at least ten times. The genes are TRBV7-3 and TRBJ2-5; the D gene is possibly TRBD1 (6 bases). The V gene lost 2 bases and the J gene lost 5 bases, with 9 bases spanning the gap. The CDR3 runs to 13 residues. Germline loops: CDR1 SGHTA, CDR2 FQGTGA. The DNA for the CDR3 is TGTGCCAGCAGCTTAGGGGGCGGGGAGACCCAGTACTTC. This codes for CASSLGGGETQYF. The complete variable domain, with remaining parts taken from reference TRBV7-3 and TRBJ2-5, reads GAGVSQTPSNKVTEKGKYVELRCDPISGHTALYWYRQSLGQGPEFLIYFQGTGAADDSGLPNDRFFAVRPEGSVSTLKIQRTERGDSAVYLCASSLGGGETQYFGPGTRLLVL.

V and J are TRBV29-1 and TRBJ1-2; D unresolved. Germline V gene sequence: CDR1 SQVTM, CDR2 ANQGSEA. The CDR3 is 11 amino acids. With 6 bases removed from V and 6 bases from J, the gap between germline ends came to 11 bases. The CDR3 region is CSVRTRDGYTF. CDR3 bases: TGCAGCGTCCGGACCCGGGATGGCTACACCTTC.

This clonotype was recorded at least ten times. The chain links TRBV25-1 to TRBJ1-1; D is possibly TRBD1 (5 bases). The CDR3 spans 13 residues. Trimming pared 6 bases from V and 5 bases from J, leaving 13 bases between. Germline CDR1 is MGHDK and CDR2 is SYGVNS. The CDR3 DNA reads as TGTGCCAGCAGCGGGGTACGGGGGACTGAAGCTTTCTTT. Translating it yields CASSGVRGTEAFF. Looking up the rest from reference TRBV25-1 and TRBJ1-1 gives the full variable domain: EADIYQTPRYLVIGTGKKITLECSQTMGHDKMYWYQQDPGMELHLIHYSYGVNSTEKGDLSSESTVSRIRTEHFPLTLESARPSHTSQYLCASSGVRGTEAFFGQGTRLTVV.

CDR3 in DNA: TGCAGCGTTGAAACGGGAACTAACACTGAAGCTTTCTTT. It codes for CSVETGTNTEAFF. V gene TRBV29-1 combines with J gene TRBJ1-1, with D unclear. The germline CDR1 and CDR2 sequences are SQVTM and ANQGSEA. V was clipped by 2 bases and J by 2 bases, with 9 bases between them. This CDR3 has 13 amino acids. The entire variable domain, with the rest obtained from reference TRBV29-1 and TRBJ1-1, is as follows: SAVISQKPSRDICQRGTSLTIQCQVDSQVTMMFWYRQQPGQSLTLIATANQGSEATYESGFVIDKFPISRPNLTFSTLTVSNMSPEDSSIYLCSVETGTNTEAFFGQGTRLTVV.

V usage is TRBV7-9 and J usage is TRBJ1-6, with TRBD1 identical over 9 bases. The trim removed 0 bases at V and 7 bases at J, leaving 4 bases unmatched. The CDR3 runs 16 residues. The germline gives CDR1 SEHNR, CDR2 FQNEAQ (reference sequence). In DNA form, the CDR3 reads TGTGCCAGCAGCTTAGCCTTCGGACAGGGGAATTCACCCCTCCACTTT. Translating it yields CASSLAFGQGNSPLHF.

The chain has TRBV24-1 and TRBJ2-5; D tentatively reads TRBD1 or TRBD2 (5 bases each). The CDR3 runs to 17 residues. CDR1 and CDR2 from the germline V gene are KGHDR and SFDVKD. Trimming took off 3 bases at V and 4 bases at J, with 20 bases between the two ends. The chain's CDR3 is CATSDPWDGRRRETQYF. CDR3 sequence (DNA): TGTGCCACCAGTGATCCCTGGGACGGACGACGACGAGAGACCCAGTACTTC.

A few counts support this clonotype. The chain uses TRBV11-3 and TRBJ2-7; TRBD1 matches 7 bases. CDR1 and CDR2 (germline): SGHNT, YENEEA. This CDR3 has 14 amino acids. Trimming took 5 bases from V and 6 from J; bases not matched to a gene: 10. The CDR3 DNA reads as TGTGCCAGCAGCCCACGGGACAGCCGGAGCGAGCAGTACTTC. Residues: CASSPRDSRSEQYF.

CDR3 loop: CATSEQPSGTEIYNEQFF. The CDR3 nucleotides read TGTGCCACCAGCGAACAACCTTCCGGGACAGAGATCTACAATGAGCAGTTCTTC. The chain employs TRBV15 and TRBJ2-1, with TRBD1 matching over 7 bases. Trimming at V came to 5 bases and at J to 3 bases, leaving 16 bases not matched to a gene. This CDR3 has 18 amino acids. Germline CDR1 LNHNV, CDR2 YYDKDF (reference sequence).

The chain has TRBV15 and TRBJ2-2; no firm D call. The germline V gene encodes CDR1 LNHNV and CDR2 YYDKDF (reference sequence). The CDR3 spans 13 residues. V was cut by 8 bases and J by 3 bases, with 10 bases left in between. In DNA, the CDR3 is TGTGCCACCTTCAGGTCCGACACCGGGGAGCTGTTTTTT. Protein: CATFRSDTGELFF.

This clonotype was observed many times. The chain joins TRBV28 to TRBJ2-7; TRBD2 matches at 8 bases. V gave up 0 bases and J gave up 4 bases; unmatched junction bases: 2. The CDR3 length is 14 residues. CDR1 is MDHEN, CDR2 SYDVKM, per germline. The CDR3 DNA follows: TGTGCCAGCAGTTTATGGGGCGGGAGGTACGAGCAGTACTTC. Translating it yields CASSLWGGRYEQYF.

Many counts were recorded for this clonotype. The V call is TRBV11-3, the J call TRBJ2-2; D is undetermined. Germline CDR1 is SGHNT and CDR2 is YENEEA. The CDR3 runs to 14 residues. Trimming cost V 1 base and J 8 bases, with 11 bases left between them. The CDR3 is CASSLAASGGELFF. In DNA form, the CDR3 reads TGTGCCAGCAGCTTAGCGGCATCCGGAGGGGAGCTGTTTTTT.